This is a list of T cell receptor beta chains from one sample in a study of CD8+ T cells in alopecia areata. Only in-frame clones appear in the TCRdb table, and some are missing; sequencing was by immunoSEQ multiplex PCR. The profile shows 150,000 to 250,000 clones, about three fifths of them singletons. This material consisted of CD4+ T cells sorted from blood, taken at week 24, from a patient treated with tofacitinib. These receptors were taken from a human donor with alopecia areata. Each CDR3 is given with its conserved first and last residue. The order of the fields is J gene, clone size, V gene, D gene, CDR3 DNA, CDR3 protein. D genes are given only for firm matches. The listing skips clone size in some rows; elsewhere it reads once, few, many or a size class.

J: TRBJ2-5
size: .
V: TRBV4-3
D: .
DNA: TGCGCCAGCAGCCACGACACTCAAGAGACCCAGTACTTC
CDR3: CASSHDTQETQYF

J: TRBJ1-2
size: .
V: TRBV6-5
D: .
DNA: TGTGCCACCGAGCGCAATGGGGAGGGAACCTTC
CDR3: CATERNGEGTF

J: TRBJ2-7
size: .
V: TRBV4-2
D: TRBD2
DNA: TGTGCCAGCAGCCAAGGGCGCGGGGGGCCCTACGAGCAGTACTTC
CDR3: CASSQGRGGPYEQYF

J: TRBJ2-1
size: few
V: TRBV30
D: .
DNA: TGTGCCTGGAGTGTAGGGCAGGGGTCCTACAATGAGCAGTTCTTC
CDR3: CAWSVGQGSYNEQFF

J: TRBJ2-1
size: .
V: TRBV5-1
D: TRBD1
DNA: TGCGCCAGCAGCGTTCCGGGACAGACCAATGAGCAGTTCTTC
CDR3: CASSVPGQTNEQFF

J: TRBJ1-2
size: .
V: TRBV5-1
D: .
DNA: TGCGCCAGCGGGCAGGGGACAAACTATGGCTACACCTTC
CDR3: CASGQGTNYGYTF

J: TRBJ1-2
size: large
V: TRBV14
D: .
DNA: TGTGCCAGCAGCCAGCAGGGCAGCTATGGCTACACCTTC
CDR3: CASSQQGSYGYTF

J: TRBJ2-7
size: .
V: TRBV25-1
D: TRBD1
DNA: TGTGCCAGCAGTGGAAGTCAGGGGGCGTACGAGCAGTACTTC
CDR3: CASSGSQGAYEQYF

J: TRBJ2-3
size: once
V: TRBV6-5
D: .
DNA: TGTGCCAGCAGAGAGAGGGATACGCAGTATTTT
CDR3: CASRERDTQYF

J: TRBJ1-1
size: few
V: TRBV29-1
D: .
DNA: TGCAGCGTTGGGCAGGGAGGAACTGAAGCTTTCTTT
CDR3: CSVGQGGTEAFF

J: TRBJ2-3
size: .
V: TRBV25-1
D: .
DNA: TGTGCCAGCAGCTTCATCTCTGGGGGGCCCACAGATACGCAGTATTTT
CDR3: CASSFISGGPTDTQYF

J: TRBJ2-5
size: .
V: TRBV4-2
D: .
DNA: TGTGCCAGCAGCCAAAAAGAGACCCAGTACTTC
CDR3: CASSQKETQYF

J: TRBJ1-2
size: .
V: TRBV7-2
D: .
DNA: TGTGCCAGCAGCTTAGAACGACTAATCGGCTACACCTTC
CDR3: CASSLERLIGYTF

J: TRBJ2-1
size: .
V: TRBV30
D: .
DNA: TGTGCCTGGAGTGAGGGCAGCTCCTACAATGAGCAGTTCTTC
CDR3: CAWSEGSSYNEQFF

J: TRBJ1-2
size: few
V: TRBV5-1
D: .
DNA: TGCGCCAGCAGCTTGGACAGGTTTAACTATGGCTACACCTTC
CDR3: CASSLDRFNYGYTF

J: TRBJ2-1
size: few
V: TRBV19
D: .
DNA: TGTGCCAGTAGTATAGAAGGGTGGGCAGGACCATACAATGAGCAGTTCTTC
CDR3: CASSIEGWAGPYNEQFF

J: TRBJ1-2
size: few
V: TRBV15
D: .
DNA: TGTGCCACCAGCAGAGACCGCGTGGGCTACACCTTC
CDR3: CATSRDRVGYTF

J: TRBJ2-1
size: .
V: TRBV29-1
D: TRBD1
DNA: TGCAGCGTTGAGGGACAGGGAAGGAATGAGCAGTTCTTC
CDR3: CSVEGQGRNEQFF

J: TRBJ2-1
size: .
V: TRBV6-1
D: TRBD1
DNA: TGTGCCATCAACCGTATTGACAGGGACGCGGATGAGCAGTTCTTC
CDR3: CAINRIDRDADEQFF

J: TRBJ2-7
size: .
V: TRBV5-1
D: TRBD2
DNA: TGCGCCAGCAGCTTGGACGGCGGGAGTTTATCCTACGAGCAGTACTTC
CDR3: CASSLDGGSLSYEQYF

J: TRBJ1-2
size: .
V: TRBV5-4
D: TRBD1
DNA: TGTGCCAGCAGCTTGGCCCGACAGGGCCATGGCTACACCTTC
CDR3: CASSLARQGHGYTF

J: TRBJ2-7
size: once
V: TRBV30
D: TRBD1
DNA: TGTGCCTGGAGAAAGGGACAGGAGACCTACGAGCAGTACTTC
CDR3: CAWRKGQETYEQYF

J: TRBJ2-3
size: .
V: TRBV5-1
D: TRBD1
DNA: TGCGCCAGCAGCTTGGAGACAGGGCTTAGCACAGATACGCAGTATTTT
CDR3: CASSLETGLSTDTQYF

J: TRBJ2-5
size: once
V: TRBV4-1
D: .
DNA: TGCGCCAGCATGGCCCGATGGGGGACCGGGACCCAGTACTTC
CDR3: CASMARWGTGTQYF

J: TRBJ1-2
size: .
V: TRBV6-5
D: TRBD1
DNA: TGTGCCAGCAGCTCCGGGACAGCCGTAAACTATGGCTACACCTTC
CDR3: CASSSGTAVNYGYTF

J: TRBJ2-7
size: .
V: TRBV6-5
D: .
DNA: TGTGCCAGCAGTTTTTCAGGGGACTACGAGCAGTACTTC
CDR3: CASSFSGDYEQYF

J: TRBJ2-1
size: once
V: TRBV19
D: .
DNA: TGTGCCAGTAGTATTGCAAGGGGCGGCCACCCCTACAATGAGCAGTTCTTC
CDR3: CASSIARGGHPYNEQFF

J: TRBJ1-2
size: .
V: TRBV25-1
D: .
DNA: TGTGCCAGCAGTGATTGGGGGCACGGCTACACCTTC
CDR3: CASSDWGHGYTF

J: TRBJ1-2
size: few
V: TRBV6-6
D: .
DNA: TGTGCCAGCAGTTACTTATCTGAGAACTATGGCTACACCTTC
CDR3: CASSYLSENYGYTF

J: TRBJ2-3
size: .
V: TRBV6-6
D: .
DNA: TGTGCCAGCAGCGGAGGAGACACTAGCACAGATACGCAGTATTTT
CDR3: CASSGGDTSTDTQYF

J: TRBJ1-4
size: few
V: TRBV7-8
D: TRBD1
DNA: TGTGCCAGCAGCCCTCGGGACAGGGTATGGGAAAAACTGTTTTTT
CDR3: CASSPRDRVWEKLFF

J: TRBJ1-5
size: .
V: TRBV30
D: .
DNA: TGTGCCTGGAGTAGGAGCGATGGCGAACAGCCCCAGCATTTT
CDR3: CAWSRSDGEQPQHF

J: TRBJ2-5
size: .
V: TRBV5-1
D: .
DNA: TGCGCCAGCAGCCTCTCACAGGGAGTCGGGAGAGAGACCCAGTACTTC
CDR3: CASSLSQGVGRETQYF

J: TRBJ1-6
size: .
V: TRBV20-1
D: .
DNA: TGCAGTGCTAGTATACAGTCACCCCTCCACTTT
CDR3: CSASIQSPLHF

J: TRBJ2-7
size: .
V: TRBV7-2
D: TRBD1
DNA: TGTGCCAGCAGGGTCCGGGACAGTGCCTACGAGCAGTACTTC
CDR3: CASRVRDSAYEQYF